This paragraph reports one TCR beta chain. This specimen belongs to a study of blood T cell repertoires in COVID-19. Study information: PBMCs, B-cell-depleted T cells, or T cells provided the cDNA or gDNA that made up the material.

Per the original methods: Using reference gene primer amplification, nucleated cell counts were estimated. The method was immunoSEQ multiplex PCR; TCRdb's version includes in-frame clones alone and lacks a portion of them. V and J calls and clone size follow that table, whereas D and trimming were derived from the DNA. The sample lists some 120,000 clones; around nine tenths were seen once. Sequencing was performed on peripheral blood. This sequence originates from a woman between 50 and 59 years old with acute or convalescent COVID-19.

CDR3 coding DNA: TGTGCCAGCAGTGATGGGGGCGGTGAAGGGACCCAGTACTTC. As protein: CASSDGGGEGTQYF. This sequence joins TRBV6-1 and TRBJ2-5; a possible D gene is TRBD1 (6 bases). CDR3 length: 14 amino acids. The V gene lost 3 bases and the J gene lost 7 bases, with 15 bases spanning the gap. In germline, CDR1 is MNHNS, CDR2 SASEGT.